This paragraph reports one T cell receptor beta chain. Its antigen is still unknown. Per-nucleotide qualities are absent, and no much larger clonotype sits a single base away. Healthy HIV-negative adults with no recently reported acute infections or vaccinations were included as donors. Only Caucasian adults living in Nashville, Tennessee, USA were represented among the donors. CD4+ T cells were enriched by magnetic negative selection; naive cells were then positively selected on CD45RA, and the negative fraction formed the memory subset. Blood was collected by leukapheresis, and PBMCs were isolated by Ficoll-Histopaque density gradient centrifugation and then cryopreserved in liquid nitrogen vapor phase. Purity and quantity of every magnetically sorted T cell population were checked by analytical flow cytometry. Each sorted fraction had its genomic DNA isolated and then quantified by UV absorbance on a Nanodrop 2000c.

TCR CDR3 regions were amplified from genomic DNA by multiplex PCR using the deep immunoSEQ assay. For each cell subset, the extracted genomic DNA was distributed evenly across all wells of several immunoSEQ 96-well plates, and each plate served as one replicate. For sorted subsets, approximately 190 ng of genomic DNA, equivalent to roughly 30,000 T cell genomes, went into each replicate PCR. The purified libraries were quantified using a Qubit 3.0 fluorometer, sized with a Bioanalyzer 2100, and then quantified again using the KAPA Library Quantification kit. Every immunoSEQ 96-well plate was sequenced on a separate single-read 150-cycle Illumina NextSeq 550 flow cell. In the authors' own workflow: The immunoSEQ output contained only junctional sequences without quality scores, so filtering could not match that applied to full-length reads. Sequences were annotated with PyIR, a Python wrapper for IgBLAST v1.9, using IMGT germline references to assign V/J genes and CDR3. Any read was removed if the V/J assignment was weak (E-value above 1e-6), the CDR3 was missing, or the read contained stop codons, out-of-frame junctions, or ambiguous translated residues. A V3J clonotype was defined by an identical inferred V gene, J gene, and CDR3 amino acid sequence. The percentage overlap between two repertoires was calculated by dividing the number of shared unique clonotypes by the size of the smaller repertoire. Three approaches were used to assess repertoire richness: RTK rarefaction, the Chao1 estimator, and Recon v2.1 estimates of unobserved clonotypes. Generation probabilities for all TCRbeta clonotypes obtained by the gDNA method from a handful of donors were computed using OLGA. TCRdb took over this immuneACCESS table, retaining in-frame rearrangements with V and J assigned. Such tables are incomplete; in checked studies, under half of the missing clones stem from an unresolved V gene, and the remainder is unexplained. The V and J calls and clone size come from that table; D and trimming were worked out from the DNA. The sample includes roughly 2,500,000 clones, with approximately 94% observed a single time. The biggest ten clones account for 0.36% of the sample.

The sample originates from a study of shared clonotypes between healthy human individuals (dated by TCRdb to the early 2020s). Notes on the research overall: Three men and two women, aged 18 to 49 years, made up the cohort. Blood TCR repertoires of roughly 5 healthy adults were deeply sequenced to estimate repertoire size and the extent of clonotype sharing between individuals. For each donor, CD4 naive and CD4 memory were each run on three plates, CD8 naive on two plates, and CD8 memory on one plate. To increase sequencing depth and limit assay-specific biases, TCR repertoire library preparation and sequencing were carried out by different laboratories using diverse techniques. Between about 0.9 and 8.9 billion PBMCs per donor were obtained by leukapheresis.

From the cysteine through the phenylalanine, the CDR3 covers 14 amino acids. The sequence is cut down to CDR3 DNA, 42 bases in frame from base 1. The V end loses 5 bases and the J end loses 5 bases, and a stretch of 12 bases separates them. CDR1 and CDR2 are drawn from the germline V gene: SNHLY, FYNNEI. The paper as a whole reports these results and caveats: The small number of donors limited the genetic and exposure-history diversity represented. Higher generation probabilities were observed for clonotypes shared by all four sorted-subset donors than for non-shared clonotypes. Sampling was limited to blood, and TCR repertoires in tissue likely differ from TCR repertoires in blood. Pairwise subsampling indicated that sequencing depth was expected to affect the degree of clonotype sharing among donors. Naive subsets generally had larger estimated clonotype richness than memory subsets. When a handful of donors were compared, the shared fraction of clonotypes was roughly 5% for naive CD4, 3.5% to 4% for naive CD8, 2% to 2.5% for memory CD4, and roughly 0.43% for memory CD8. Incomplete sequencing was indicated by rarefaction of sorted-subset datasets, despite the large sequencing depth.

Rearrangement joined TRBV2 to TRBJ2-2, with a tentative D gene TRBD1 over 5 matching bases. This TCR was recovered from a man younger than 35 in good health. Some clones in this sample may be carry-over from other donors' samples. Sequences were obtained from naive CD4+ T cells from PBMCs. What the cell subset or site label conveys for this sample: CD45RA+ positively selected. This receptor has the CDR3 CASSKDRPTGELFF. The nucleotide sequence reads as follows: TGTGCCAGCAGTAAAGACAGACCTACCGGGGAGCTGTTTTTT.